Listed below are T cell receptor beta chains from one sample, sequenced in a study of chemoradiotherapy in HPV16-positive cancers. TCRdb keeps only in-frame clones here, not all; method: immunoSEQ multiplex PCR. This table holds 3,500 to 5,000 clones, 70% to 80% found once. Here the sequenced sample was tumor tissue, taken from a patient who underwent chemoradiotherapy. These receptors came from a human donor with HPV-associated anogenital cancer. The CDR3 runs from the conserved cysteine through the conserved F or W. Fields, in order: J gene, D gene, V gene, clone size, CDR3 DNA, CDR3 protein. The D gene is left open where the match is weak. Clone sizes are given selectively: once, few, many, or a class where the clone is expanded.

TRBJ1-2 NA TRBV7-9 once TGTGCCAGCAGCTTAGGGACAGCTAACTATGGCTACACCTTC CASSLGTANYGYTF
TRBJ2-6 NA TRBV5-1 NA TGCGCCAGCAGCTTGGTTCCGAACTCTGGGGCCAACGTCCTGACTTTC CASSLVPNSGANVLTF
TRBJ2-7 TRBD1 TRBV19 NA TGTGCCAGTAGTATTGACAGGGGGGGAGACGAGCAGTACTTC CASSIDRGGDEQYF
TRBJ2-3 TRBD2 TRBV11-1 NA TGTGCCAGCAGCCGAGTAGCGGGGAACACAGATACGCAGTATTTT CASSRVAGNTDTQYF
TRBJ2-3 TRBD2 TRBV5-5 NA TGTGCCAGCAGCTTGTCACTAGCGGTCACAGATACGCAGTATTTT CASSLSLAVTDTQYF
TRBJ1-5 NA TRBV28 NA TGTGCCAGCAGCCTTCACAGGGCCTATAGCAATCAGCCCCAGCATTTT CASSLHRAYSNQPQHF
TRBJ2-1 TRBD1 TRBV10-3 once TGTGCCACCTTAGGACAGGGGATAAATGAGCAGTTCTTC CATLGQGINEQFF
TRBJ2-2 TRBD2 TRBV5-1 NA TGCGCCAGCACCAAACGAGCGGGAGCCCAGAACACCGGGGAGCTGTTTTTT CASTKRAGAQNTGELFF
TRBJ2-7 NA TRBV27 large TGTGCCAGTATGGGGGGAGCCTCCTACGAGCAGTACTTC CASMGGASYEQYF
TRBJ2-1 NA TRBV5-1 NA TGCGCCAGCAGCCCCCGGGACGATTACAATGAGCAGTTCTTC CASSPRDDYNEQFF
TRBJ1-1 NA TRBV19 NA TGTGCCAGTAGTATAGTAGCCAGCTATAACACTGAAGCTTTCTTT CASSIVASYNTEAFF
TRBJ1-3 TRBD1 TRBV10-3 NA TGTGCCATCGGACAGGGGACCTCTGGAAACACCATATATTTT CAIGQGTSGNTIYF
TRBJ2-7 TRBD1 TRBV10-1 once TGCGCCAGCAGTGTTAGCAGGGGGTCCGAGCAGTACTTC CASSVSRGSEQYF
TRBJ1-2 TRBD1 TRBV28 NA TGTGCCAGCAGTTTAGGTGGGACAGCTAACTATGGCTACACCTTC CASSLGGTANYGYTF
TRBJ2-7 NA TRBV27 NA TGTGCCAGCAGGGATGTCAATTACGAGCAGTACTTC CASRDVNYEQYF
TRBJ2-1 TRBD1 TRBV6-4 NA TGTGCCAGCAGTGAGTCAGCAGGGGGCTACCATGAGCAGTTCTTC CASSESAGGYHEQFF
TRBJ1-2 NA TRBV6-5 NA TGTGCCAGCAGTTTAGAAGGGAGGGAGCGAGGCTACACCTTC CASSLEGRERGYTF
TRBJ1-2 NA TRBV5-4 NA TGTGCCAGCAGCTGCCTAAGTGACTATAACCGCTGTGGCTACACCTTC CASSCLSDYNRCGYTF
TRBJ2-1 NA TRBV12-5 NA TGTGCTAGTGGTTCGTACGGGGGTGCCCTCTACAATGAGCAGTTCTTC CASGSYGGALYNEQFF
TRBJ2-7 TRBD2 TRBV28 NA TGTGCCAGCTCGGGGGGGAGCGGGGGGGCACACGAGCAGTACTTC CASSGGSGGAHEQYF
TRBJ2-7 NA TRBV5-4 NA TGTGCCAGCAACGAGGGAGGAGCCTACGAGCAGTACTTC CASNEGGAYEQYF
TRBJ2-7 NA TRBV16 NA TGTGCCAGCAGCCCATCAGGCGAGCAGTACTTC CASSPSGEQYF
TRBJ2-5 TRBD2 TRBV5-4 NA TGTGCCAGCAGCTCTAGCGGGGGGGCAGGAGGGGAGACCCAGTACTTC CASSSSGGAGGETQYF
TRBJ2-1 TRBD2 TRBV2 NA TGTGCCAGCAGCCGGGGGGGGCAGTTCTTC CASSRGGQFF
TRBJ2-3 TRBD2 TRBV6-5 NA TGTGCCAGCAGTTACTCGTTAGCGGGAACCGCAGATACGCAGTATTTT CASSYSLAGTADTQYF
TRBJ2-5 NA TRBV7-9 NA TGTGCCAGCAGCCTAGGAGCGACAGGCAACCAAGAGACCCAGTACTTC CASSLGATGNQETQYF
TRBJ2-5 NA TRBV7-9 NA TGTGCCAGCAGCTTAGGACAGTCAGCTCAAGAGACCCAGTACTTC CASSLGQSAQETQYF
TRBJ1-5 TRBD1 TRBV9 NA TGTGCCAGCAGCGTAGATGGACAGGGGTTCCAGCCCCAGCATTTT CASSVDGQGFQPQHF
TRBJ2-7 NA TRBV5-1 few TGCGCCAGCAGCCAAGGGGCGGCTGGGACCTACGAGCAGTACTTC CASSQGAAGTYEQYF
TRBJ2-2 TRBD1 TRBV30 few TGTGCCTGGAGCTTAGGACAGGGACGGGGCGGGGAGCTGTTTTTT CAWSLGQGRGGELFF
TRBJ1-4 NA TRBV7-2 NA TGTGCCAGCAGCTTAACGAGGTACAGAGCAGACAAGTTGTTTTTT CASSLTRYRADKLFF
TRBJ2-7 NA TRBV29-1 NA TGCAGCGTCGCCGGAGGGGAGGCCTACGAGCAGTACTTC CSVAGGEAYEQYF
TRBJ2-1 NA TRBV5-4 NA TGTGCCAGCAGCTTCCCCGGGGACAATGAGCAGTTCTTC CASSFPGDNEQFF
TRBJ2-2 NA TRBV10-2 few TGCGCCAGCTCGGGAAGTAGGGACACCGGGGAGCTGTTTTTT CASSGSRDTGELFF
TRBJ1-2 TRBD1 TRBV5-5 NA TGTGCCAGCAGCTTGGGGGGGACAGGCGGTAACACTTATGGCTACACCTTC CASSLGGTGGNTYGYTF
TRBJ1-2 NA TRBV6-5 few TGTGCCAGCAGTTACTTCCCCGGGGCAGAAATTTATGGCTACACCTTC CASSYFPGAEIYGYTF
TRBJ2-1 TRBD2 TRBV7-3 NA TGTGCCAGCAGCCCTAGCGGGGGACGATCCTACAATGAGCAGTTCTTC CASSPSGGRSYNEQFF
TRBJ2-2 NA TRBV7-9 few TGTGCCAGCAGCTTTCATGACACCGGGGAGCTGTTTTTT CASSFHDTGELFF
TRBJ1-1 NA TRBV5-4 NA TGTGCCAGCAGCATAGGCACGTTAGAAGCTTTCTTT CASSIGTLEAFF
TRBJ1-1 NA TRBV5-1 NA TGCGCCAGCAGCTCGAGAATGAACACTGAAGCTTTCTTT CASSSRMNTEAFF
TRBJ2-7 TRBD2 TRBV2 NA TGTGCCAGCAGTAGGCTAGCGGGAGGGAACGAGCAGTACTTC CASSRLAGGNEQYF
TRBJ2-1 NA TRBV2 NA TGTGCCAGCAGTGGTGAACTCAATGAGCAGTTCTTC CASSGELNEQFF
TRBJ2-7 TRBD1 TRBV18 NA TGTGCCAGCTCACCACTCCTGGGACAGGGGGCCAACGAGCAGTACTTC CASSPLLGQGANEQYF
TRBJ2-6 NA TRBV4-1 NA TGCGCCAGCAGCCACTGGTCTGACTACTCTGGGGCCAACGTCCTGACTTTC CASSHWSDYSGANVLTF
TRBJ1-1 NA TRBV30 NA TGTGCCTGGACCCGCTCGGCCAGGGGGAACACTGAAGCTTTCTTT CAWTRSARGNTEAFF
TRBJ1-5 NA TRBV19 NA TGTGCCAGTAGTATAGGGTCGCCCCAGCATTTT CASSIGSPQHF
TRBJ1-6 NA TRBV5-1 NA TGCGCCAGCAGCCGAGAGACAGCTGCAAATTCACCCCTCCACTTT CASSRETAANSPLHF
TRBJ2-3 NA TRBV5-1 NA TGCGCCAGCAGAGTGAGCGGGTCCACAGATACGCAGTATTTT CASRVSGSTDTQYF
TRBJ2-7 NA TRBV7-2 NA TGTGCCAGCAGCTTAGGGGGACGTAAGCAGTACTTC CASSLGGRKQYF
TRBJ2-3 TRBD2 TRBV27 NA TGTGCCAGCAGTTCTCTAGCGGGAGGGAGCACAGATACGCAGTATTTT CASSSLAGGSTDTQYF
TRBJ1-1 NA TRBV2 NA TGTGCCAGCAGTACAAACACTGAAGCTTTCTTT CASSTNTEAFF
TRBJ1-4 TRBD1 TRBV28 few TGTGCCAGCAGTACCCCGGGACAGGGGAGTGAAAAACTGTTTTTT CASSTPGQGSEKLFF
TRBJ1-5 NA TRBV7-2 NA TGTGCCAGCAGCATCAAAGGCAATCAGCCCCAGCATTTT CASSIKGNQPQHF
TRBJ1-1 NA TRBV5-1 few TGCGCCAGCAGCCCTGAATGGGTCAACACTGAAGCTTTCTTT CASSPEWVNTEAFF
TRBJ1-6 NA TRBV5-4 NA TGTGCCAGCAGCCCCCAGGTAGTAGGTTCACCCCTCCACTTT CASSPQVVGSPLHF